The present entry profiles one T cell receptor (beta chain) with its context. Its antigen is undetermined. This sample is part of a study of T cell responses to AZD1222 COVID-19 vaccine. Study outcomes and limitations: Only five or six individuals given AZD1222 were seropositive at baseline.

The CDR3 totals 17 residues. Looked up from germline, CDR1 is MDHEN and CDR2 is SYDVKM. Unmatched junction bases numbered 5, after V lost 3 bases and J lost 0 bases. Sequencing was performed with immunoSEQ multiplex PCR; in TCRdb, only in-frame clones are kept and a portion is missing. Of under 250,000 clones in the sample, about 92% were seen once. The origin of this receptor is an adult in good health. Here the sequenced sample was peripheral blood, taken on day 0 of MenACWY control vaccination. The rearrangement links TRBV28 to TRBJ2-3, with 11 bases that match TRBD2. CDR3 sequence reads: CASSFPLAGVSTDTQYF. In DNA form, the CDR3 reads TGTGCCAGCAGTTTCCCACTAGCGGGGGTTAGCACAGATACGCAGTATTTT.